This record covers a single T cell receptor (beta chain). The data are from a study of blood T cells in healthy people across ages. Combining a sample-barcoded 5' primer with a J-beta primer mix, a second PCR ran for about 6 to 12 cycles. TCRdb reanalysed the 5' RACE reads using MiXCR and keeps one entry per CDR3 protein. The data show 800,000 or so distinct CDR3 sequences, roughly 25% seen once. The CDR3 sequence is 11 residues long. CDR1 and CDR2 (germline): MDHEN, SYDVKM. V was clipped by 8 bases and J by 12 bases; unmatched bases: 5. These sequences were also reported in another study, on T cells of mothers and their children. According to that study: Donors comprised three healthy Caucasian mothers plus their six children. Using the M1S primer, the second PCR added sample barcodes along with 2-4 random nucleotides. Overlap ran slightly, non-significantly higher for related than unrelated mother-child pairs.

Sequencing was done on a sample of blood. This TCR derives from a boy between 10 and 17 years old in good health. This chain joins TRBV28 and TRBJ1-1, with 11 nucleotides matching TRBD1. This CDR3 reads CASRDRGLSFF. CDR3 bases: TGTGCCAGCCGGGACAGGGGGTTGTCTTTCTTT.